A selection of T cell receptor beta chains follows, all from one sample in a study of blood T cells in healthy people across ages. TCRdb itself ran the 5' RACE reads through MiXCR, one entry per CDR3 protein. The sample carries about 650,000 distinct CDR3 sequences, around 52% recorded once. Material: blood. The origin of the receptors is a woman aged 80 or over in good health. CDR3s include the opening cysteine and the closing phenylalanine or tryptophan. The order of the fields is D gene, clone size, CDR3 length, J gene, V gene, CDR3 DNA, CDR3 protein. The D gene is left open where the match is weak. Clone size is stated in some rows and not others, as once, few, many or a class when expanded.

D gene: TRBD1
clone size: many
CDR3 length: 16
J gene: TRBJ1-6
V gene: TRBV12-3/TRBV12-4
CDR3 DNA: TGTGCCAGCAGTTTGGGAATCGACAGGGGGAGGTCACCCCTCCACTTT
CDR3 protein: CASSLGIDRGRSPLHF

D gene: NA
clone size: NA
CDR3 length: 15
J gene: TRBJ2-1
V gene: TRBV20-1
CDR3 DNA: TGCAGTGCTAGCTCACATCTAGGGGTTGTGAATGAGCAGTTCTTC
CDR3 protein: CSASSHLGVVNEQFF

D gene: NA
clone size: few
CDR3 length: 13
J gene: TRBJ2-3
V gene: TRBV6-5
CDR3 DNA: TGTGCCAGCAAGATAGGGGGGATAGATACGCAGTATTTT
CDR3 protein: CASKIGGIDTQYF

D gene: NA
clone size: NA
CDR3 length: 13
J gene: TRBJ2-1
V gene: TRBV5-1
CDR3 DNA: TGCGCCAGCAGCGGGGACCCCGGGGGTCAGCAGTTCTTC
CDR3 protein: CASSGDPGGQQFF

D gene: TRBD1
clone size: few
CDR3 length: 14
J gene: TRBJ1-1
V gene: TRBV7-9
CDR3 DNA: TGTGCCAGCAGCTTGGTCGAGGGGGCGTCTGAAGCTTTCTTT
CDR3 protein: CASSLVEGASEAFF

D gene: TRBD2
clone size: once
CDR3 length: 14
J gene: TRBJ2-3
V gene: TRBV6-4
CDR3 DNA: TGTGCCAGCAGTGAGACTAGCGATCTGGATACGCAGTATTTT
CDR3 protein: CASSETSDLDTQYF

D gene: NA
clone size: NA
CDR3 length: 16
J gene: TRBJ2-6
V gene: TRBV10-1
CDR3 DNA: TGCGCCAGCAGGGAAGCAGCCCCCTCTGGGGCCAACGTCCTGACTTTC
CDR3 protein: CASREAAPSGANVLTF

D gene: TRBD1
clone size: few
CDR3 length: 14
J gene: TRBJ1-6
V gene: TRBV28
CDR3 DNA: TGTGCCAGCAGTAAACGGACAGGGAATTCACCCCTCCACTTT
CDR3 protein: CASSKRTGNSPLHF

D gene: TRBD2
clone size: few
CDR3 length: 18
J gene: TRBJ2-7
V gene: TRBV5-1
CDR3 DNA: TGCGCCAGCAGCCTTAACCCTACTAGCGGGGGGGCTTTTAGTGAGCAGTACTTC
CDR3 protein: CASSLNPTSGGAFSEQYF

D gene: TRBD2
clone size: many
CDR3 length: 19
J gene: TRBJ2-5
V gene: TRBV4-1
CDR3 DNA: TGCGCCAGCAGCCAAGATCGGGCTAGCGGGGGGGCTGTACGAGAGACCCAGTACTTC
CDR3 protein: CASSQDRASGGAVRETQYF

D gene: TRBD2
clone size: many
CDR3 length: 15
J gene: TRBJ2-1
V gene: TRBV5-1
CDR3 DNA: TGCGCCAGCAGCTATCAGCGGGAGGGCCTTGGTGAGCAGTTCTTC
CDR3 protein: CASSYQREGLGEQFF

D gene: TRBD2
clone size: NA
CDR3 length: 18
J gene: TRBJ2-2
V gene: TRBV2
CDR3 DNA: TGTGCCACCAAAGGGGGAATAATAGCGGGAGTAACCACCGGGGAGCTGTTTTTT
CDR3 protein: CATKGGIIAGVTTGELFF

D gene: TRBD1
clone size: NA
CDR3 length: 16
J gene: TRBJ2-2
V gene: TRBV6-6
CDR3 DNA: TGTGCCAGCAGTACCCGGGACAGGGGGGTCGCCGGGGAGCTGTTTTTT
CDR3 protein: CASSTRDRGVAGELFF

D gene: TRBD2
clone size: NA
CDR3 length: 16
J gene: TRBJ2-2
V gene: TRBV5-1
CDR3 DNA: TGCGCCAGCAGCTCCTCAGCGGGAGGGCCTTCCGGGGAGCTGTTTTTT
CDR3 protein: CASSSSAGGPSGELFF

D gene: NA
clone size: many
CDR3 length: 19
J gene: TRBJ2-6
V gene: TRBV29-1
CDR3 DNA: TGCAGCGTTGAAGATATACCTCATATACGGTCCTCTGGGGCCAACGTCCTGACTTTC
CDR3 protein: CSVEDIPHIRSSGANVLTF

D gene: NA
clone size: NA
CDR3 length: 15
J gene: TRBJ1-1
V gene: TRBV5-6
CDR3 DNA: TGTGCCAACAGCCGGAGGGGGGGGGTGAGCACTGAAGCTTTCTTT
CDR3 protein: CANSRRGGVSTEAFF

D gene: NA
clone size: NA
CDR3 length: 11
J gene: TRBJ2-7
V gene: TRBV24-1
CDR3 DNA: TGTGCCACCAGTGCCCTCGACGAGCAGTACTTC
CDR3 protein: CATSALDEQYF

D gene: NA
clone size: NA
CDR3 length: 13
J gene: TRBJ2-7
V gene: TRBV29-1
CDR3 DNA: TGCAGCGTTGATGGGCAGGGGAGTTACGAGCAGTACTTC
CDR3 protein: CSVDGQGSYEQYF

D gene: NA
clone size: few
CDR3 length: 15
J gene: TRBJ1-4
V gene: TRBV5-1
CDR3 DNA: TGCGCCAGCAGCTCTGCATTTGGGACTAATGAAAAACTGTTTTTT
CDR3 protein: CASSSAFGTNEKLFF

D gene: NA
clone size: few
CDR3 length: 12
J gene: TRBJ2-1
V gene: TRBV2
CDR3 DNA: TGTGCCAGCGGCAGGAGCAGCGCGGAACCGTTCTTC
CDR3 protein: CASGRSSAEPFF

D gene: TRBD2
clone size: many
CDR3 length: 20
J gene: TRBJ2-3
V gene: TRBV19
CDR3 DNA: TGTGCCAGTAGTATCTTCATTCTCCCCGGGACTAGAGGCAGCACAGATACGCAGTATTTT
CDR3 protein: CASSIFILPGTRGSTDTQYF

D gene: TRBD1
clone size: NA
CDR3 length: 18
J gene: TRBJ2-2
V gene: TRBV2
CDR3 DNA: TGTGCCAGCAGAGTGACAGGGGGAATCGTCTTCGGCACCGGGGAGCTGTTTTTT
CDR3 protein: CASRVTGGIVFGTGELFF